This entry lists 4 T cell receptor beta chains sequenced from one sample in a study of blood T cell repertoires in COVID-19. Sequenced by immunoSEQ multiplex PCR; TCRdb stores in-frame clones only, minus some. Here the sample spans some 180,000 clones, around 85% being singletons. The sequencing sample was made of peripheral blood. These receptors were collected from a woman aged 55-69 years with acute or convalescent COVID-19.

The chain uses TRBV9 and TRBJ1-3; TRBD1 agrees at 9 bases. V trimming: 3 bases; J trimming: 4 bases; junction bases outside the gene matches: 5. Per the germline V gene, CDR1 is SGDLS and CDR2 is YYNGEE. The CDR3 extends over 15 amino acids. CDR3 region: CASSAGTGIGNTIYF. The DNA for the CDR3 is TGTGCCAGCAGCGCCGGGACAGGGATCGGAAACACCATATATTTT.

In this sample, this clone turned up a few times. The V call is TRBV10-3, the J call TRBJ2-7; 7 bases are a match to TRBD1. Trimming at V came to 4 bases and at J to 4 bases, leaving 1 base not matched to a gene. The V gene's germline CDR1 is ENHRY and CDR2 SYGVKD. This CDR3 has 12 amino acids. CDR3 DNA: TGTGCCATCAGTGGACAGGGATACGAGCAGTACTTC. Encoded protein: CAISGQGYEQYF.

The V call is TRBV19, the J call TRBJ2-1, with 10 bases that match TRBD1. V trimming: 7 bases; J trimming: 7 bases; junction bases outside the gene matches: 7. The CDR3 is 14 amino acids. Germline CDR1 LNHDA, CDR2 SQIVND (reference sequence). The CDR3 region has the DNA TGTGCCAGTAAGAGAGACAGGGGGCAGAATGAGCAGTTCTTC. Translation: CASKRDRGQNEQFF.

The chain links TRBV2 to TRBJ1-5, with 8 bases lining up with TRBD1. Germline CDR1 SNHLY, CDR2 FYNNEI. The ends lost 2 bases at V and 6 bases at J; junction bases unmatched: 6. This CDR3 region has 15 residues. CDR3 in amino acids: CASSEQDRVGQPQHF. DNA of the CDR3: TGTGCCAGCAGTGAACAGGACAGGGTGGGTCAGCCCCAGCATTTT.